This T cell receptor (beta chain) is from a study of spatial heterogeneity in lung cancer (dated by TCRdb to about 2019). Describing the broader study: Beta-chain transcripts were consistently detected in greater numbers than alpha-chain transcripts, which likely reflected higher beta-chain transcript abundance. In the raw uncorrected reads, each unique combination of TCR and UMI appeared more than ten times on average. In non-small cell lung cancer, the study made a quantitative comparison of TCR alpha and beta repertoires among multiple tumor regions, matched nontumor lung and blood. The study linked features of the TCR repertoire to counts of nonsynonymous mutations, which were determined by whole-exome sequencing of tumor tissue. Both alpha and beta chains were TCR-sequenced in samples taken at surgery, namely 220 tumor regions, 61 to 65 matched nontumor lung samples and 56 PBMC samples. Study-wide conclusions, independent of this receptor: Ubiquitous expanded tumor TCRs showed up in blood more often at tumor resection than at routine follow-up. Additional single-cell paired TCR alpha and beta sequencing was considered necessary to confirm, at a functional level, the hypothesis that regional TCRs recognize regional mutations.

Note on this clonotype: Its antigen is still unknown. No clone much larger than this one lies a single base away; base qualities are absent.

The receptor library was made with 5' RACE. The run used a NextSeq 500. To allow correction of PCR and sequencing errors, the TCR library protocol tagged every TCR cDNA molecule with a unique molecular identifier. Under the source paper's analysis protocol: Decombinator tools were used for TCR identification, UMI-based error correction and CDR3 extraction. Expanded TCRs were defined as those above a frequency of 2 per 1,000, corresponding to the top 1% of the tumor frequency distribution. Rényi diversity was computed with the R vegan package after subsampling each repertoire 100 times to 5,000 TCRs. CDR3 similarity networks were built from amino acid triplet string-kernel similarity, with CDR3s being connected when pairwise similarity was above 0.82. TCRdb reran the public reads through fastp at Q25 and MiXCR, keeping productive beta chains. Merged by CDR3 protein, the rows form single entries marked with the most common genes and DNA. None of the V and J calls come from the authors' own analysis; TCRdb made them. Across this sample there are around 89,000 distinct CDR3 sequences, with approximately 12% seen only once. The biggest ten clones account for about two fifths of the sample.

The sample's time point label, in plain terms: sample taken at primary tumor resection. Whole RNA extracted from tumor and nontumor lung tissue, or from cryopreserved PBMC samples, was used for TCR sequencing without cell sorting. Samples were obtained from approximately 77 patients with early-stage, untreated non-small cell lung cancer from the lung TRACERx cohort. Patients were selected for TCR sequencing only if sufficient RNA was available from at least two tumor regions. CDR1 and CDR2, looked up from the germline V gene (reference sequence), are MNHNY and SVGAGI. Trimming at the junction amounts to 8 bases on V and 11 bases on J, and the germline ends lie 15 bases apart. Its CDR3 holds 11 amino acids, cysteine through phenylalanine. The retained sequence is limited to the CDR3, 33 bases, with the frame set at the first base.

This receptor was obtained from a male donor with early-stage non-small cell lung cancer. The material was PBMCs, obtained at surgery. Recombination connected TRBV6-6 to TRBJ1-1; TRBD1 might be the D gene, on 6 matching bases. Here the CDR3 is given as CASPGGRGAFF. The DNA reads TGTGCCAGCCCCGGAGGAAGGGGGGCTTTCTTT.